The present T cell receptor (beta chain) was sequenced within a study of blood T cell repertoires in COVID-19. Study at large: The United States, Italy and Spain were the sources of the acute and convalescent COVID-19 samples. T cells, B-cell-depleted T cells, or PBMCs provided the cDNA or gDNA that served as material.

Data came from immunoSEQ multiplex PCR; TCRdb stores just in-frame clones and leaves some out. The sample has some 380,000 clones, around 90% seen once; the top ten hold about 6.8%. CDR3 length: 17 residues. Germline values: CDR1 LNHNV, CDR2 YYDKDF (reference sequence). The trim removed 0 bases at V and 2 bases at J, leaving 7 bases unmatched. The chain has TRBV15 and TRBJ1-5; 7 nucleotides agree with TRBD1. The TCR originated in a man aged 18 to 29 with active or convalescent COVID-19. Sequencing was carried out using peripheral blood. The CDR3 sequence: CATSRDRAGGGNQPQHF. CDR3 nucleotide sequence: TGTGCCACCAGCAGAGATCGGGCAGGGGGAGGCAATCAGCCCCAGCATTTT.